These T cell receptor beta chains were read from a single sample in a study of molecular identifiers for immune sequencing clone quantification. TCRdb called the PCR reads again in MiXCR, with one record for every CDR3 protein. Here the sample spans about half a million distinct CDR3 sequences, roughly a fifth being singletons. The specimen sequenced was naive CD8+ T cells from blood, with Jurkat cell RNA spiked in. These receptors were taken from a human donor in good health. Some libraries in this study had Jurkat cell RNA spiked in. The CDR3 runs from the conserved cysteine through the conserved F or W. Each record gives: J gene, D gene, V gene, clone size, CDR3 DNA, CDR3 protein. A D gene is named only where the DNA matches it firmly. The size of a clone is reported for some rows only, either as once, few or many, or as a class for expanded clones.

TRBJ2-2,.,TRBV2,few,TGTGCCAGCAGAAACCACCGGGACTTCAACACCGGGGAGCTGTTTTTT,CASRNHRDFNTGELFF
TRBJ1-3,.,TRBV5-4,few,TGTGCCAGCAGCGTGGGGCCTGCTGGAAACACCATATATTTT,CASSVGPAGNTIYF
TRBJ2-7,TRBD2,TRBV4-2,many,TGTGCCAGCAGCCAAGTGACGACTAGCGCCTACGAGCAGTACTTC,CASSQVTTSAYEQYF
TRBJ2-7,.,TRBV4-3,many,TGCGCCAGCAGCCAAGATAGAGCGCGAGCTAGCTCCTACGAGCAGTACTTC,CASSQDRARASSYEQYF
TRBJ2-4,.,TRBV6-6,.,TGTGTCAGCAGCCCCCCGGAGGAGGGGCGAGCCAAAAACATTCAGTACTTC,CVSSPPEEGRAKNIQYF
TRBJ2-7,.,TRBV27,few,TGTGCCAGCAGATCTCGCTCCTACGAGCAGTACTTC,CASRSRSYEQYF
TRBJ2-5,.,TRBV6-2/TRBV6-3,many,TGTGCCAGCAGAGAGGTTGGCGGGACCCAGTACTTC,CASREVGGTQYF
TRBJ1-1,.,TRBV2,few,TGTGCCAGCAGTGCCTCGACAGTAGCTGAGGCTTTCTTT,CASSASTVAEAFF
TRBJ2-5,TRBD1,TRBV4-1,many,TGCGCCAGCAGCCAAGTAGCGGACAGGGAAGAGACCCAGTACTTC,CASSQVADREETQYF
TRBJ2-2,.,TRBV28,many,TGTGCCAGCAGTACCAAGAACACCGGGGAGCTGTTTTTT,CASSTKNTGELFF
TRBJ1-1,TRBD1,TRBV4-1,.,TGCGCCGGCAGCCTCTGGACAGGGGAGAACACTGAAGCTTTCTTT,CAGSLWTGENTEAFF
TRBJ2-7,.,TRBV6-1,many,TGTGCCAGCAGTGAAGACAGGCCGGCAATATACGAGCAGTACTTC,CASSEDRPAIYEQYF
TRBJ2-1,TRBD2,TRBV14,few,TGTGCCAGCAGCCAAGAACTAGCGGGAGTAAATGAGCAGTTCTTC,CASSQELAGVNEQFF
TRBJ1-1,.,TRBV28,.,TGTGCCAGCAGTTTAGGGACGGCAGGAGAAGCTTTCTTT,CASSLGTAGEAFF
TRBJ2-5,.,TRBV19,.,TGTGCCAGTAGTATAGAGGGATGGCAGGAGACCCAGTACTTC,CASSIEGWQETQYF
TRBJ2-7,.,TRBV19,few,TGTGCCACCACCCCCGAGGCCAGCTCCTACGAGCAGTACTTC,CATTPEASSYEQYF
TRBJ2-1,.,TRBV4-3,few,TGCGCCAGCAGCCAGAGGGAATACAATGAGCAGTTCTTC,CASSQREYNEQFF
TRBJ1-2,TRBD1,TRBV30,many,TGTGCCTGGACCGACAGGGGTAATGGCTACACCTTC,CAWTDRGNGYTF
TRBJ1-1,.,TRBV12-3/TRBV12-4,many,TGTGCCAGCAGTTCAGGGATAAACACTGAAGCTTTCTTT,CASSSGINTEAFF
TRBJ2-1,TRBD2,TRBV5-3,.,TGTGCCAGCAGCAAAGGGACTAGCGGGGACCCCTCCTGCAATGAGCAGTTCTTC,CASSKGTSGDPSCNEQFF
TRBJ2-1,.,TRBV4-3,.,TGCGCCAGCAGTCCCGCTCTCGCCCCCTACAATGAGCAGTTCTTC,CASSPALAPYNEQFF
TRBJ2-2,.,TRBV9,.,TGTGCCAGCAGCGTAGGGACATCGAACACCGGGGAGCTGTTTTTT,CASSVGTSNTGELFF
TRBJ2-7,TRBD1,TRBV4-3,.,TGCGCCGGCAGCCAAGATACTGGACAGGGGTACGAGCAGTACTTC,CAGSQDTGQGYEQYF
TRBJ2-7,.,TRBV5-6,few,TGTGCCAGCAGCTTCGAACCGGCCTACGAGCAGTACTTC,CASSFEPAYEQYF
TRBJ2-7,TRBD2,TRBV29-1,many,TGCAGCGTTGAGGGCGGATCGATAGCGGGAGGGCCCTACGAGCAGTACTTC,CSVEGGSIAGGPYEQYF
TRBJ2-2,TRBD1,TRBV9,.,TGTGCCAGCAGCGATGGACAGGGGAGGGCCGGGGAGCTGTTTTTT,CASSDGQGRAGELFF